This T cell receptor beta chain was found in a study of blood T cell repertoires in COVID-19. Study background: Acute and convalescent COVID-19 specimens originated in the United States, Italy and Spain. T cells, B-cell-depleted T cells, or PBMCs provided the cDNA or gDNA that served as material.

Per the original data handling: Amplification with reference gene primers provided the estimates of nucleated cell counts. The assay was immunoSEQ multiplex PCR, and TCRdb's table has in-frame clones only and misses some. Clonal size and the V and J genes are those of that table, whereas D and trimming came from the DNA. The sample holds 210,000 or so clones; approximately 84% are singletons and the top ten take 1.9%. Germline-derived CDR1 and CDR2 are MDHEN and SYDVKM. The CDR3 is 15 residues long. Trimming took off 5 bases at V and 5 bases at J, with 18 bases between the two ends. The gene calls are TRBV28 and TRBJ1-1; a possible D gene is TRBD1 (5 bases). The sequenced material came from peripheral blood. The receptor was isolated from a man between 40 and 49 years old with active or convalescent COVID-19. The CDR3 DNA reads TGTGCCAGCAGTCTACGGGGCACGGGGAGGACTGAAGCTTTCTTT. It is translated as CASSLRGTGRTEAFF.